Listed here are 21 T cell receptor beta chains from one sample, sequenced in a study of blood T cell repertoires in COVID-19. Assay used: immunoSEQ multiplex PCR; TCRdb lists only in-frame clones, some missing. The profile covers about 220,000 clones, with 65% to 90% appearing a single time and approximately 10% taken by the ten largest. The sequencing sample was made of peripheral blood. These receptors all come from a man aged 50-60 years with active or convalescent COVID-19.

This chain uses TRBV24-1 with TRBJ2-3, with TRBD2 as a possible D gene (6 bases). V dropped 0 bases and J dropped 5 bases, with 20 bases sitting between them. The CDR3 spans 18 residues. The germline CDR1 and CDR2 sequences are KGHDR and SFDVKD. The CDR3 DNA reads TGTGCCACCAGTGATTTGCAAATGGGGGGATTAGCACGAGATACGCAGTATTTT. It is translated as CATSDLQMGGLARDTQYF.

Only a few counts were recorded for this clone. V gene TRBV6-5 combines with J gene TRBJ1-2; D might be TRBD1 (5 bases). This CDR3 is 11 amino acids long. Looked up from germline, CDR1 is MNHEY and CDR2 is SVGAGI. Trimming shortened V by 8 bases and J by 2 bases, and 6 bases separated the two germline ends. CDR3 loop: CASRTNYGYTF. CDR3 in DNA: TGTGCCAGCCGGACAAACTATGGCTACACCTTC.

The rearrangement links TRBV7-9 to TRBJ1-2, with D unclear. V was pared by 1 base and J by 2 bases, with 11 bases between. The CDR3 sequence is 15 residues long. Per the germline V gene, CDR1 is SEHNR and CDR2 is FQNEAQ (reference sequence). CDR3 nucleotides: TGTGCCAGCAGCTTAGGACTAGGTTCGAACTATGGCTACACCTTC. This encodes CASSLGLGSNYGYTF.

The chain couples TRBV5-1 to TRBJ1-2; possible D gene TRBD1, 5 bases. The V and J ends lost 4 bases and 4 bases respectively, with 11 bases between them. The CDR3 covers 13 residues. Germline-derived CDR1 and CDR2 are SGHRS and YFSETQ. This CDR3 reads CASSPEGTYGYTF. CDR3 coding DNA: TGCGCCAGCAGCCCGGAGGGGACCTATGGCTACACCTTC.

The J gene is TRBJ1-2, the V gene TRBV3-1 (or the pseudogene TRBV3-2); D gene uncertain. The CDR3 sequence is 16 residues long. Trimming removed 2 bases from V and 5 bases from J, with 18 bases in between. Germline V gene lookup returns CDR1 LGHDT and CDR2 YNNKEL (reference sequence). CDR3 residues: CASSQSELPMSYGYTF. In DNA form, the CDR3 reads TGTGCCAGCAGCCAATCCGAACTCCCTATGTCTTATGGCTACACCTTC.

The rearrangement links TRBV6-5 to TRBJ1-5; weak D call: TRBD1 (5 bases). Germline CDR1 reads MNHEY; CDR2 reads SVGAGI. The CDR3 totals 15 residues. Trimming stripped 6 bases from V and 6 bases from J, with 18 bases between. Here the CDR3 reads CASSHPDSNIQPQHF. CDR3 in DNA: TGTGCCAGCAGCCACCCCGACAGTAACATTCAGCCCCAGCATTTT.

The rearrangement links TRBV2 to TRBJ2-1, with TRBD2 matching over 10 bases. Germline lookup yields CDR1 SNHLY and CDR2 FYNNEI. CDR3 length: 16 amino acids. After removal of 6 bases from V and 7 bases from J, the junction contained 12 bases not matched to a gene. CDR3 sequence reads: CASSQGTSGVGNEQFF. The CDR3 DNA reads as TGTGCCAGCAGCCAAGGAACTAGCGGGGTAGGAAATGAGCAGTTCTTC.

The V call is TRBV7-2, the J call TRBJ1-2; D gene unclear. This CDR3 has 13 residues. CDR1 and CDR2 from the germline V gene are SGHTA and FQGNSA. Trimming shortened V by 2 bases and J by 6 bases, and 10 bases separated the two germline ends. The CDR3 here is CASSLLGEDGYTF. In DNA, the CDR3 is TGTGCCAGCAGCTTATTGGGTGAGGATGGCTACACCTTC.

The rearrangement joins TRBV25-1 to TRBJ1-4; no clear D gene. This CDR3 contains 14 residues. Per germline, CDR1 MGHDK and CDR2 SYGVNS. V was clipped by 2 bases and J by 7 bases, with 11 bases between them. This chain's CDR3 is CASSEAGGGEKLFF. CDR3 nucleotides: TGTGCCAGCAGTGAAGCGGGAGGTGGTGAAAAACTGTTTTTT.

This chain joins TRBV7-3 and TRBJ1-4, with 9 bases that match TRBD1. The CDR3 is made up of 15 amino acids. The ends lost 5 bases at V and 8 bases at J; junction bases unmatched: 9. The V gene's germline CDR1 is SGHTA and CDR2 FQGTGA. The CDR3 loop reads CASSPTGGAGEKLFF. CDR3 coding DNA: TGTGCCAGCAGCCCCACAGGGGGCGCAGGGGAAAAACTGTTTTTT.

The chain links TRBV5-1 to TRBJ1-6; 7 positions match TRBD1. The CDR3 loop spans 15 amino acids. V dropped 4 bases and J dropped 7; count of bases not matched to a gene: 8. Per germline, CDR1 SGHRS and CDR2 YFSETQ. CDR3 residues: CASSRRGQENSPLHF. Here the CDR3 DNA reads TGCGCCAGCAGCCGGAGGGGGCAGGAGAATTCACCCCTCCACTTT. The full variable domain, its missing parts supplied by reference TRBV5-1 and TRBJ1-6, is KAGVTQTPRYLIKTRGQQVTLSCSPISGHRSVSWYQQTPGQGLQFLFEYFSETQRNKGNFPGRFSGRQFSNSRSEMNVSTLELGDSALYLCASSRRGQENSPLHFGNGTRLTVT.

CDR3 residues: CSVGHTQETQYF. The CDR3 DNA is TGCAGCGTTGGTCACACACAAGAGACCCAGTACTTC. The V and J genes are TRBV29-1 and TRBJ2-5; D is undetermined. Per germline, CDR1 SQVTM and CDR2 ANQGSEA. The CDR3 is 12 amino acids. V lost 4 bases, J lost 2 bases, and 8 bases lay in between.

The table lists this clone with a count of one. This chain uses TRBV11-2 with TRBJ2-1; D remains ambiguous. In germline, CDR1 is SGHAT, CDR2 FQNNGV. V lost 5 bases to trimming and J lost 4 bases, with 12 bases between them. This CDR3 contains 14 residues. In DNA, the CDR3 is TGTGCCAGCAGCCTTATCCTACTTTACAATGAGCAGTTCTTC. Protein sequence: CASSLILLYNEQFF.

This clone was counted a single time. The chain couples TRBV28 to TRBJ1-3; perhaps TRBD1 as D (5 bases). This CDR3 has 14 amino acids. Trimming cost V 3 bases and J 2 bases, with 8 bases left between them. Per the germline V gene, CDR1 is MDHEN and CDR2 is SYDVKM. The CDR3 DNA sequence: TGTGCCAGCAGTTTGCCAGGGACTGGAAACACCATATATTTT. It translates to CASSLPGTGNTIYF. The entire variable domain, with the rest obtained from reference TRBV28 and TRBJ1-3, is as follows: DVKVTQSSRYLVKRTGEKVFLECVQDMDHENMFWYRQDPGLGLRLIYFSYDVKMKEKGDIPEGYSVSREKKERFSLILESASTNQTSMYLCASSLPGTGNTIYFGEGSWLTVV.

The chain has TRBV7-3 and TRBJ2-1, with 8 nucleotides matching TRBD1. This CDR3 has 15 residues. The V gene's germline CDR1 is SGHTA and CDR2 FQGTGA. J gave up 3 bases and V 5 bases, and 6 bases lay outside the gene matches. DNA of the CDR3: TGTGCCAGCAGCGCCCAGGGGGCGGGCTACAATGAGCAGTTCTTC. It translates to CASSAQGAGYNEQFF.

The CDR3 loop reads CASSRSGQVNSYEQYF. In DNA, the CDR3 is TGTGCCAGCAGTCGTTCCGGACAGGTTAACTCCTACGAGCAGTACTTC. The J gene is TRBJ2-7, the V gene TRBV6-2 or TRBV6-3; 7 nucleotides match TRBD1. The CDR3 is made up of 16 amino acids. CDR1 MNHEY and CDR2 SVGEGT come from the germline V gene. J was trimmed by 0 bases and V by 5 bases; bases with no gene match: 10.

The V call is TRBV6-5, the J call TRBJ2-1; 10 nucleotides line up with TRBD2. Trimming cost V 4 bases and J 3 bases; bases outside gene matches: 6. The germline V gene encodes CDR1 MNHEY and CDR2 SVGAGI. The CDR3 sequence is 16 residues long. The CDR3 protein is CASSSEREGFYNEQFF. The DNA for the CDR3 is TGTGCCAGCAGTTCCGAGCGGGAGGGGTTCTACAATGAGCAGTTCTTC.

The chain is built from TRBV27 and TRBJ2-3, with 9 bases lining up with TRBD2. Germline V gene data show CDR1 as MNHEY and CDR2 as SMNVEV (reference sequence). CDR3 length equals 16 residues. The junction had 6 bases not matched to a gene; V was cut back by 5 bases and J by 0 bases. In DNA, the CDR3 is TGTGCCAGCAGTCCAATAGCGGGAGTAAGCACAGATACGCAGTATTTT. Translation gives CASSPIAGVSTDTQYF.

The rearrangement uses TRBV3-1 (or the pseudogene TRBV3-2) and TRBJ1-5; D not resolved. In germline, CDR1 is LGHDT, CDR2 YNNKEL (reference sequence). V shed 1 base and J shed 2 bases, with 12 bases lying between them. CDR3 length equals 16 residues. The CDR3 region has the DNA TGTGCCAGCAGCCAAGGGCCCCGGGAGCGCAATCAGCCCCAGCATTTT. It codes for CASSQGPRERNQPQHF.

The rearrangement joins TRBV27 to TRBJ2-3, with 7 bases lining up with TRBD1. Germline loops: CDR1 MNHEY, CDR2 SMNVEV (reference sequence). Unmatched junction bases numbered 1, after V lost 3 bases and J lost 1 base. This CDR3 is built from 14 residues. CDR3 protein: CASSFDRGTDTQYF. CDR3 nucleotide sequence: TGTGCCAGCAGTTTTGACAGGGGCACAGATACGCAGTATTTT.

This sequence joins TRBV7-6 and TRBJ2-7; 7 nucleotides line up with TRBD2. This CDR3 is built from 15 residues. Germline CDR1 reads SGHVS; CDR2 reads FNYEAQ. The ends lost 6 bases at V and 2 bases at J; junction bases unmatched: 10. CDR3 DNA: TGTGCCAGCAGTAGGGCTAGCGGCACCGCCTACGAGCAGTACTTC. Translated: CASSRASGTAYEQYF.